These 6 T cell receptor beta chains were all obtained from the same sample, sequenced in a study of T cell responses to AZD1222 COVID-19 vaccine. Sequencing used immunoSEQ multiplex PCR; TCRdb keeps in-frame clones, though not all of them. The profile shows approximately 98,000 clones, roughly 86% of them singletons. Sample: peripheral blood, taken on day 0 of AZD1222 vaccination. These receptors originate from an adult in good health.

This chain joins TRBV18 and TRBJ2-7; 9 bases align to TRBD2. Germline V gene lookup returns CDR1 KGHSH and CDR2 LQKENI. V was clipped by 6 bases and J by 4 bases; unmatched bases: 7. CDR3 length equals 14 residues. CDR3 DNA: TGTGCCAGCTCGTCCGGGACTAGCTGGTACGAGCAGTACTTC. This translates into CASSSGTSWYEQYF.

The rearrangement uses TRBV10-3 and TRBJ2-2; D gene unclear. Germline loops: CDR1 ENHRY, CDR2 SYGVKD. This CDR3 is built from 15 residues. V shed 0 bases and J shed 1 base, with 6 bases lying between them. The chain's CDR3 is CAISESAGNTGELFF. The CDR3 bases are TGTGCCATCAGTGAGTCGGCAGGGAACACCGGGGAGCTGTTTTTT.

This clone has more than one count but fewer than ten. DNA for the CDR3: TGTGCCAGCAGCCCAAGGGGGGGGAAGGATGAAAAACTGTTTTTT. Residues: CASSPRGGKDEKLFF. The chain has TRBV9 and TRBJ1-4; weak D call: TRBD1 (6 bases). The ends were cut back, 4 bases at V and 6 bases at J, with 16 bases in the middle. CDR3 length: 15 amino acids. Germline CDR1 is SGDLS and CDR2 is YYNGEE.

This chain joins TRBV11-3 and TRBJ1-1; no clear D gene. Trimming stripped 5 bases from V and 1 base from J, with 5 bases between. CDR1 is SGHNT and CDR2 is YENEEA in the germline V gene. This CDR3 comprises 12 residues. Here the CDR3 reads CASSLKNTEAFF. The CDR3 DNA follows: TGTGCCAGCAGCCTAAAGAACACTGAAGCTTTCTTT.

The V and J genes are TRBV27 and TRBJ1-6; D may be TRBD1 (5 bases). The CDR3 has 17 amino acids. Germline lookup yields CDR1 MNHEY and CDR2 SMNVEV (reference sequence). V was trimmed by 6 bases and J by 0 bases, leaving 15 bases between them. CDR3 region: CASRQVGGSSYNSPLHF. DNA of the CDR3: TGTGCCAGCAGACAAGTCGGGGGGAGCTCCTATAATTCACCCCTCCACTTT.

The genes are TRBV6-5 and TRBJ1-1; a possible D gene is TRBD1 (5 bases). This CDR3 spans 11 amino acids. Per the germline V gene, CDR1 is MNHEY and CDR2 is SVGAGI. Trimming took off 5 bases at V and 8 bases at J, with 9 bases between the two ends. Written as DNA, the CDR3 is TGTGCCAGCAGTCTGGGACCCGAAGCTTTCTTT. Protein sequence: CASSLGPEAFF.